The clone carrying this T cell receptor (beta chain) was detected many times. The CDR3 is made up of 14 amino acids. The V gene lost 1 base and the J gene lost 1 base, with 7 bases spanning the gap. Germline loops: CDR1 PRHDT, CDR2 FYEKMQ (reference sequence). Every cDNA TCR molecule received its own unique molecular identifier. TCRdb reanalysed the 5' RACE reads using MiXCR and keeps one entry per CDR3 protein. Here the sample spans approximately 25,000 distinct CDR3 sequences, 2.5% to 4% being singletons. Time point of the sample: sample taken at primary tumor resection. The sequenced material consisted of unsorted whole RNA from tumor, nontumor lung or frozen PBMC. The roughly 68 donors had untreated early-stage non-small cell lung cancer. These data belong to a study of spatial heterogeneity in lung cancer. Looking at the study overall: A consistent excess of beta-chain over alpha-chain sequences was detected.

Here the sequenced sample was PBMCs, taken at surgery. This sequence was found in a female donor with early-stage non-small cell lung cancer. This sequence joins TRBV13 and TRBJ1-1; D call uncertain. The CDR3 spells CASSLVSENTEAFF. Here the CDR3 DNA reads TGTGCCAGCAGCTTAGTGTCAGAGAACACTGAAGCTTTCTTT.